This section outlines one T cell receptor (beta chain) sequence together with its context. The data were taken from a study of T cells in localized non-small cell lung cancer. This table comes from immunoSEQ multiplex PCR, and its TCRdb copy is limited to in-frame clones, with some not included. The sample lists tens of thousands of clones, approximately 80% occurring once. The germline V gene has CDR1 MNHEY and CDR2 SMNVEV (reference sequence). This CDR3 comprises 13 residues. Trimming took off 6 bases at V and 2 bases at J, with 8 bases between the two ends. This clonotype originated in a male donor older than 55 with stage III squamous cell lung carcinoma. The source material was peripheral blood, sampled before any cancer treatment. This chain uses TRBV27 with TRBJ1-5; D gene unclear. The CDR3 region has the DNA TGTGCCAGCAGCCCTTATGGCAATCAGCCCCAGCATTTT. Its translation is CASSPYGNQPQHF.